This T cell receptor (beta chain) was retrieved from a study of cytomegalovirus exposure and HLA in healthy donors. Findings and limits, study-wide: Analysis performed later showed TCR beta chains linked to HLA being more clonally expanded than equally common others.

With V trimmed by 3 bases and J by 8 bases, 6 bases remained unmatched. The CDR3 is 13 amino acids. The germline CDR1 and CDR2 sequences are GTSNPN and SVGIG (reference sequence). This clone was counted a single time. What it recognizes is unknown. The PCR made use of 60 Vbeta and 13 Jbeta primers. This table comes from immunoSEQ multiplex PCR, and its TCRdb copy is limited to in-frame clones, with some not included. There are about 130,000 clones in the sample; 80% occur only once, and about 2.2% lies in the top ten. The chain recombines TRBV30 with TRBJ2-3; 9 bases agree with TRBD2. The sequenced sample consisted of PBMCs. This receptor was taken from a man in his thirties or forties in good health and CMV-seronegative. CDR3 sequence (DNA): TGTGCCTGGAGGGTTAGCGGGGGCGGTACGCAGTATTTT. Protein sequence: CAWRVSGGGTQYF.